The rows below give T cell receptor beta chains drawn from one sample of a study of shared clonotypes between healthy human individuals. Method: immunoSEQ multiplex PCR; TCRdb's copy keeps in-frame clones and lacks some. The sample holds about 2 million clones; 85% to 95% are singletons and the top ten take 0.13%. The sample was naive CD4+ T cells sorted from blood. These receptors were taken from a man aged 18 to 30 in good health. Both conserved end residues are part of each CDR3. Fields, in order: V gene, D gene, CDR3 length, J gene, clone size, CDR3 protein, CDR3 DNA. A D gene is named only where the DNA matches it firmly. Clone size is shown for a subset of rows, as once, few, many or a class of expanded clone.

TRBV10-2	.	13	TRBJ2-7	.	CASEGPGERKQYF	TGCGCCAGCGAAGGGCCAGGGGAACGCAAACAGTACTTC
TRBV6-5	.	15	TRBJ2-7	.	CASSYSSRGTYEQYF	TGTGCCAGCAGTTACTCGTCCCGAGGAACCTACGAGCAGTACTTC
TRBV6-1	.	11	TRBJ1-2	.	CASSSPGGYTF	TGTGCCAGCAGCTCCCCAGGCGGCTACACCTTC
TRBV4-1	.	14	TRBJ1-2	.	CASSQVSGDYGYTF	TGCGCCAGCAGCCAAGTCTCCGGGGACTATGGCTACACCTTC
TRBV18	.	17	TRBJ2-7	.	CASSPRLLGERSYEQYF	TGTGCCAGCTCACCACGGCTGCTCGGGGAACGGTCCTACGAGCAGTACTTC
TRBV5-8	.	15	TRBJ1-5	.	CASSGGAGDNQPQHF	TGTGCCAGCAGCGGCGGGGCTGGAGACAATCAGCCCCAGCATTTT
TRBV10-3	TRBD2	14	TRBJ2-1	.	CAIMASGVYNEQFF	TGTGCCATCATGGCTAGCGGGGTCTACAATGAGCAGTTCTTC
TRBV10-3	.	13	TRBJ1-2	once	CAIAASENYGYTF	TGTGCCATCGCGGCTTCGGAAAACTATGGCTACACCTTC
TRBV30	.	14	TRBJ1-6	.	CAWSVFSYNSPLHF	TGTGCCTGGAGTGTATTCTCCTATAATTCACCCCTCCACTTT
TRBV6-1	TRBD1	12	TRBJ2-7	.	CASKQGAYEQYF	TGTGCCAGCAAGCAGGGGGCATACGAGCAGTACTTC
TRBV28	.	16	TRBJ1-1	.	CASSPRGQAENTEAFF	TGTGCCAGCAGTCCACGCGGTCAGGCGGAGAACACTGAAGCTTTCTTT
TRBV7-6	.	13	TRBJ1-1	.	CASSLSWDTEAFF	TGTGCCAGCAGCTTATCTTGGGACACTGAAGCTTTCTTT
TRBV5-4	.	14	TRBJ2-3	.	CASSLAGFADTQYF	TGTGCCAGCAGCTTGGCTGGGTTCGCAGATACGCAGTATTTT
TRBV7-9	.	14	TRBJ2-5	.	CASSLVGGQETQYF	TGTGCCAGCAGCTTAGTGGGGGGTCAAGAGACCCAGTACTTC
TRBV30	TRBD1	14	TRBJ1-1	.	CAWRLQGANTEAFF	TGTGCCTGGAGGCTACAGGGGGCGAACACTGAAGCTTTCTTT
TRBV9	.	19	TRBJ1-2	.	CASSPRPPSRSQNNYGYTF	TGTGCCAGCAGCCCCCGACCCCCCAGTCGCTCCCAGAACAACTATGGCTACACCTTC
TRBV25-1	TRBD1	16	TRBJ2-5	.	CASSAGTGGGKETQYF	TGTGCCAGCAGTGCCGGGACAGGGGGAGGAAAAGAGACCCAGTACTTC
TRBV20-1	.	11	TRBJ1-2	.	CSAEDTNGYTF	TGCAGTGCTGAGGACACCAATGGCTACACCTTC
TRBV6-1	TRBD1	15	TRBJ1-5	.	CASRATGGLNQPQHF	TGTGCCAGCAGAGCGACAGGGGGCCTTAATCAGCCCCAGCATTTT
TRBV18	TRBD1	18	TRBJ1-3	.	CASTAGGAVMGSGNTIYF	TGTGCCAGCACTGCAGGGGGCGCGGTGATGGGGTCTGGAAACACCATATATTTT
TRBV6-5	.	16	TRBJ2-7	.	CASSYSRAGEGYEQYF	TGTGCCAGCAGTTACTCGAGGGCAGGGGAGGGCTACGAGCAGTACTTC
TRBV5-6	.	12	TRBJ2-7	.	CASSFWGNEQYF	TGTGCCAGCAGCTTTTGGGGCAACGAGCAGTACTTC
TRBV11-2	.	14	TRBJ1-4	.	CASSLGREGGKLFF	TGTGCCAGCAGCTTAGGGAGGGAGGGGGGAAAACTGTTTTTT
TRBV29-1	.	12	TRBJ1-1	.	CSVAYMNTEAFF	TGCAGCGTAGCTTACATGAACACTGAAGCTTTCTTT
TRBV7-2	.	16	TRBJ1-3	.	CASSLDRGTSGNTIYF	TGTGCCAGCAGCCTCGATCGGGGGACCTCTGGAAACACCATATATTTT
TRBV25-1	TRBD1	13	TRBJ1-1	.	CASRTGLNTEAFF	TGTGCCAGCAGGACAGGGCTGAACACTGAAGCTTTCTTT
TRBV10-3	TRBD1	14	TRBJ2-7	.	CAISLDRGQGEQYF	TGTGCCATCAGTCTAGACAGGGGGCAAGGAGAGCAGTACTTC
TRBV29-1	TRBD2	13	TRBJ2-3	.	CSGLAGSTDTQYF	TGCAGCGGATTAGCGGGTAGCACAGATACGCAGTATTTT
TRBV5-1	.	16	TRBJ2-1	.	CASSPQESGPYNEQFF	TGCGCCAGCAGCCCCCAGGAAAGCGGTCCCTACAATGAGCAGTTCTTC
TRBV18	.	15	TRBJ1-1	.	CASSPVSGGSGEAFF	TGTGCCAGCTCACCAGTTAGCGGGGGCTCGGGTGAAGCTTTCTTT
TRBV5-1	.	16	TRBJ1-6	few	CASSLVGSSYNSPLHF	TGCGCCAGCAGCTTGGTGGGGAGCTCCTATAATTCACCCCTCCACTTT
TRBV9	TRBD1	16	TRBJ1-1	.	CASSPGQGWVNTEAFF	TGTGCCAGCAGCCCAGGACAGGGCTGGGTGAACACTGAAGCTTTCTTT
TRBV10-3	.	12	TRBJ1-6	.	CAISGTASPLHF	TGTGCCATCAGTGGGACAGCTTCACCCCTCCACTTT
TRBV7-2	TRBD1	15	TRBJ1-2	.	CASSSLDRGRYGYTF	TGTGCCAGCAGCTCCCTGGACAGGGGAAGGTATGGCTACACCTTC
TRBV5-1	.	15	TRBJ2-7	once	CASSLDPQSSYEQYF	TGCGCCAGCAGCTTGGACCCTCAAAGCTCCTACGAGCAGTACTTC
TRBV19	.	15	TRBJ1-2	.	CASSTPRGSSYGYTF	TGTGCCAGTAGTACTCCCCGGGGAAGCAGCTATGGCTACACCTTC
TRBV30	.	14	TRBJ1-1	.	CAWSDTGMNTEAFF	TGTGCCTGGAGTGATACAGGCATGAACACTGAAGCTTTCTTT
TRBV30	.	14	TRBJ1-1	.	CAWSYDRRDTEAFF	TGTGCCTGGAGTTATGACAGGAGGGACACTGAAGCTTTCTTT
TRBV18	TRBD2	14	TRBJ2-7	.	CASSPGGGRYEQYF	TGTGCCAGCTCACCAGGCGGGGGAAGATACGAGCAGTACTTC
TRBV29-1	.	13	TRBJ1-4	once	CSVVVGEGEKLFF	TGCAGCGTTGTGGTAGGAGAGGGGGAAAAACTGTTTTTT
TRBV5-6	TRBD2	16	TRBJ2-2	.	CASTLGPSGMDGELFF	TGTGCCAGCACCCTGGGGCCTAGCGGGATGGACGGGGAGCTGTTTTTT
TRBV5-6	TRBD2	15	TRBJ2-7	.	CASSLIETSGSEQYF	TGTGCCAGCAGCTTGATTGAGACTAGCGGGAGCGAGCAGTACTTC
TRBV9	TRBD2	15	TRBJ2-7	.	CASSVGSAGAYEQYF	TGTGCCAGCAGCGTAGGGTCGGCGGGAGCCTACGAGCAGTACTTC